Following are 24 T cell receptor beta chains from one sample sequenced in a study of cytomegalovirus exposure and HLA in healthy donors. Primers: 60 Vbeta forward and 13 Jbeta reverse. Method: immunoSEQ multiplex PCR; TCRdb's copy keeps in-frame clones and lacks some. In the table there are approximately 100,000 clones, 75% of which are singletons. Sequenced input: PBMCs. These receptors came from a man aged 45-65 years in good health and CMV-seronegative.

The V and J genes are TRBV28 and TRBJ1-2; D not resolved. Trimming stripped 4 bases from V and 8 bases from J, with 8 bases between. The CDR3 runs to 11 residues. Germline CDR1 reads MDHEN; CDR2 reads SYDVKM. This chain's CDR3 is CASSYSYGYTF. CDR3 sequence (DNA): TGTGCCAGCAGTTACTCCTACGGCTACACCTTC.

The V call is TRBV28, the J call TRBJ1-1, with TRBD1 matching over 7 bases. The junction had 10 bases not matched to a gene; V was cut back by 1 base and J by 8 bases. CDR3 length: 15 residues. Germline V CDR1 and CDR2: MDHEN, SYDVKM. DNA for the CDR3: TGTGCCAGCAGTTTATCCGACAGCGGCAGGGGGGAAGCTTTCTTT. Its translation: CASSLSDSGRGEAFF. The variable domain in full, completed from reference TRBV28 and TRBJ1-1, reads DVKVTQSSRYLVKRTGEKVFLECVQDMDHENMFWYRQDPGLGLRLIYFSYDVKMKEKGDIPEGYSVSREKKERFSLILESASTNQTSMYLCASSLSDSGRGEAFFGQGTRLTVV.

In this sample, this clone turned up once. The chain couples TRBV5-5 to TRBJ1-2; TRBD1 might be the D (6 bases). CDR3 length: 17 amino acids. The germline V gene encodes CDR1 SGHKS and CDR2 YYEKEE (reference sequence). The ends were cut back, 3 bases at V and 0 bases at J, with 18 bases in the middle. The CDR3, as DNA: TGTGCCAGCAGCTCGAACCTTCAGGGGACCGCTAACTATGGCTACACCTTC. Protein: CASSSNLQGTANYGYTF. Using reference TRBV5-5 and TRBJ1-2 for the parts outside the CDR3, the full variable domain is DAGVTQSPTHLIKTRGQQVTLRCSPISGHKSVSWYQQVLGQGPQFIFQYYEKEERGRGNFPDRFSARQFPNYSSELNVNALLLGDSALYLCASSSNLQGTANYGYTFGSGTRLTVV.

The chain carries TRBV5-6 and TRBJ2-1; 11 bases are shared with TRBD2. CDR3 length: 17 amino acids. Germline V gene sequence: CDR1 SGHDT, CDR2 YYEEEE. The trim removed 4 bases at V and 1 base at J, leaving 7 bases unmatched. The CDR3: CASSLLAGVSSYNEQFF. The CDR3 coding sequence is TGTGCCAGCAGCCTACTAGCGGGAGTGAGTTCCTACAATGAGCAGTTCTTC.

This clone has more than one count but fewer than ten. The chain joins TRBV7-2 to TRBJ2-7; 13 bases map to TRBD2. The J segment lost 3 bases and the V segment lost 5 bases, leaving 1 base of the junction unmatched. The CDR3 contains 14 residues. Looked up from germline, CDR1 is SGHTA and CDR2 is FQGNSA. CDR3: CASSRTSGSYEQYF. DNA for the CDR3: TGTGCCAGCAGCCGGACTAGCGGGAGCTACGAGCAGTACTTC.

The rearrangement joins TRBV7-2 to TRBJ1-1, with D possibly matching TRBD1 (6 bases). With 1 base removed from V and 4 bases from J, the gap between germline ends came to 7 bases. CDR1 is SGHTA, CDR2 FQGNSA, per germline. The CDR3 contains 13 residues. The CDR3 nucleotides are TGTGCCAGCAGCTTAGGGACAGCCACTGAAGCTTTCTTT. Its protein is CASSLGTATEAFF.

This clone showed up just a few times. The chain employs TRBV2 and TRBJ2-3; 15 nucleotides agree with TRBD2. The CDR3 spans 17 residues. V shed 6 bases, J shed 1 base, and the junction held 5 bases outside the gene matches. Per the germline V gene, CDR1 is SNHLY and CDR2 is FYNNEI. The CDR3 loop reads CASRRGLAGGRTDTQYF. CDR3 sequence (DNA): TGTGCCAGCAGACGGGGACTAGCGGGAGGCCGCACAGATACGCAGTATTTT.

The chain uses TRBV5-5 and TRBJ2-7, with 8 positions matching TRBD1. From germline, CDR1 is SGHKS and CDR2 YYEKEE (reference sequence). With 1 base clipped from V and 0 bases from J, the junction kept 12 bases outside the gene matches. There are 18 residues in the CDR3. The CDR3 coding sequence is TGTGCCAGCAGCTTGTCCGGGACAGGCATGGGCATCTCCTACGAGCAGTACTTC. It is translated as CASSLSGTGMGISYEQYF. Full variable domain (missing parts from reference TRBV5-5 and TRBJ2-7): DAGVTQSPTHLIKTRGQQVTLRCSPISGHKSVSWYQQVLGQGPQFIFQYYEKEERGRGNFPDRFSARQFPNYSSELNVNALLLGDSALYLCASSLSGTGMGISYEQYFGPGTRLTVT.

This chain joins TRBV2 and TRBJ1-2; D is possibly TRBD1 (6 bases). The germline CDR1 and CDR2 sequences are SNHLY and FYNNEI. The CDR3 is made up of 13 amino acids. The germline V and J ends were trimmed by 7 bases and 7 bases, with 16 bases remaining between them. CDR3 region: CASNADRSSGYTF. CDR3 nucleotides: TGTGCCAGCAACGCGGACAGATCGAGTGGCTACACCTTC.

The chain has TRBV6-1 and TRBJ2-2; TRBD1 aligns across 7 bases. The CDR3 has 15 amino acids. Germline loops: CDR1 MNHNS, CDR2 SASEGT. Losses at the gene ends were 4 bases for V and 1 base for J; bases not matched to a gene: 3. As DNA, the CDR3 is TGTGCCAGCAGTGTCCGGGACAGGAACACCGGGGAGCTGTTTTTT. It specifies CASSVRDRNTGELFF.

This chain links TRBV5-1 with TRBJ1-4; 9 nucleotides match TRBD1. CDR1 and CDR2 (germline): SGHRS, YFSETQ. This CDR3 region has 16 residues. Germline trimming cut 3 bases from V and 6 bases from J; bases unmatched to any gene: 9. The CDR3 nucleotides are TGCGCCAGCAGCTCTAATACAGGGGGCGCAGATGAAAAACTGTTTTTT. It encodes CASSSNTGGADEKLFF.

The chain has TRBV28 and TRBJ1-1; 7 nucleotides line up with TRBD1. This CDR3 spans 14 amino acids. Germline CDR1 reads MDHEN; CDR2 reads SYDVKM. Losses at the gene ends were 5 bases for V and 5 bases for J; bases not matched to a gene: 8. The CDR3 reads CASSPKYRGTEAFF. The CDR3 DNA reads TGTGCCAGCAGTCCAAAATACAGGGGAACTGAAGCTTTCTTT.

The rearrangement uses TRBV14 and TRBJ1-6; D gene ambiguous. The V gene lost 1 base and the J gene lost 8 bases, with 15 bases spanning the gap. This CDR3 spans 16 amino acids. CDR1 is SGHDN, CDR2 FVKESK, per germline. CDR3 nucleotides: TGTGCCAGCAGCCAAGCAGGAGGGTTCTTCTATTCACCCCTCCACTTT. Translated, it gives CASSQAGGFFYSPLHF.

This clone showed up just a few times. This rearrangement joins TRBV29-1 to TRBJ2-1; the match to TRBD2 covers 7 bases. V was clipped by 5 bases and J by 2 bases; unmatched bases: 6. This CDR3 is 14 amino acids long. Germline V gene sequence: CDR1 SQVTM, CDR2 ANQGSEA. CDR3 in amino acids: CSVYLADAYNEQFF. In nucleotides, the CDR3 is TGCAGCGTTTATCTAGCGGACGCCTACAATGAGCAGTTCTTC.

The genes are TRBV19 and TRBJ1-2; 8 bases are a match to TRBD1. V trimming: 4 bases; J trimming: 6 bases; junction bases outside the gene matches: 10. The germline CDR1 and CDR2 sequences are LNHDA and SQIVND (reference sequence). This CDR3 has 15 residues. CDR3 sequence reads: CASSKVGQVLDGYTF. The CDR3 coding sequence is TGTGCCAGTAGTAAGGTGGGACAGGTATTGGATGGCTACACCTTC.

The chain combines TRBV27 with TRBJ2-1; TRBD1 matches 7 bases. With V trimmed by 2 bases and J by 2 bases, 3 bases remained unmatched. Germline V gene sequence: CDR1 MNHEY, CDR2 SMNVEV (reference sequence). The CDR3 loop spans 15 amino acids. In DNA form, the CDR3 reads TGTGCCAGCAGTTTAGGGGGACAGACCTACAATGAGCAGTTCTTC. As protein: CASSLGGQTYNEQFF.

J is TRBJ1-1 and V is TRBV19, with 8 bases that match TRBD1. V gave up 9 bases and J gave up 8 bases; unmatched junction bases: 11. The CDR3 sequence is 13 residues long. Germline V gene lookup returns CDR1 LNHDA and CDR2 SQIVND (reference sequence). Here the CDR3 DNA reads TGTGCCAGCACCGTTGGGACAGGTCGGGAAGCTTTCTTT. This gives the protein CASTVGTGREAFF. The entire variable domain, with the rest obtained from reference TRBV19 and TRBJ1-1, is as follows: DGGITQSPKYLFRKEGQNVTLSCEQNLNHDAMYWYRQDPGQGLRLIYYSQIVNDFQKGDIAEGYSVSREKKESFPLTVTSAQKNPTAFYLCASTVGTGREAFFGQGTRLTVV.

The chain combines TRBV27 with TRBJ2-3; D remains ambiguous. In germline, CDR1 is MNHEY, CDR2 SMNVEV (reference sequence). V gave up 5 bases and J gave up 5 bases, with 11 bases separating them. This CDR3 spans 13 amino acids. CDR3 in DNA: TGTGCCAGCAGTAGGCGGCGCGTAGATACGCAGTATTTT. Amino acid sequence: CASSRRRVDTQYF.

The CDR3 protein is CASSTLRGSGETETQYF. The CDR3 region has the DNA TGTGCCAGCAGCACCCTCCGGGGATCGGGAGAGACAGAGACCCAGTACTTC. The gene calls are TRBV13 and TRBJ2-5, with a tentative D call TRBD2 (6 bases). From germline, CDR1 is PRHDT and CDR2 FYEKMQ (reference sequence). This CDR3 contains 17 residues. Trimming cost V 5 bases and J 4 bases, with 23 bases left between them.

This clone has just one count. CDR3 in amino acids: CASSSRQGYEQYF. The CDR3 DNA reads as TGTGCCAGCAGTTCCAGGCAGGGCTACGAGCAGTACTTC. V and J are TRBV28 and TRBJ2-7; tentative D call: TRBD1 (5 bases). This CDR3 has 13 amino acids. V gave up 4 bases and J gave up 3 bases, with 10 bases separating them. Per germline, CDR1 MDHEN and CDR2 SYDVKM.

The J gene is TRBJ1-1, the V gene TRBV11-2; 9 bases map to TRBD1. The CDR3 spans 15 residues. V gave up 2 bases and J gave up 4 bases; unmatched junction bases: 5. CDR1 and CDR2 from the germline V gene are SGHAT and FQNNGV. This CDR3 is CASSLHETGGTEAFF. As DNA, the CDR3 is TGTGCCAGCAGCTTACATGAGACAGGGGGCACTGAAGCTTTCTTT.

The rearrangement joins TRBV6-5 to TRBJ2-5; the match to TRBD1 covers 8 bases. The end of the DNA is better explained by TRBJ2-7, so the J call may be wrong. Germline CDR1 MNHEY, CDR2 SVGAGI. The CDR3 totals 12 residues. CDR3 sequence (DNA): TGTGCCAGCGGGAGGACAGGGAACGAGCAGTACTTC. Its translation: CASGRTGNEQYF.

The gene calls are TRBV30 and TRBJ1-1; D not resolved. CDR1 and CDR2 (germline): GTSNPN, SVGIG (reference sequence). The CDR3 runs to 12 residues. V gave up 4 bases and J gave up 11 bases, with 17 bases separating them. The CDR3 region is CAWTKTRETAFF. The CDR3 DNA reads TGTGCCTGGACGAAAACAAGGGAGACGGCTTTCTTT.

The J gene is TRBJ2-1, the V gene TRBV11-2, with D possibly matching TRBD2 (6 bases). V lost 1 base and J 7 bases, leaving 17 bases between the germline ends. The germline V gene has CDR1 SGHAT and CDR2 FQNNGV. This CDR3 has 16 residues. The CDR3 nucleotides are TGTGCCAGCAGCTTAGGCTCAAGGAGGGCGGTTAATGAGCAGTTCTTC. Translating it yields CASSLGSRRAVNEQFF.